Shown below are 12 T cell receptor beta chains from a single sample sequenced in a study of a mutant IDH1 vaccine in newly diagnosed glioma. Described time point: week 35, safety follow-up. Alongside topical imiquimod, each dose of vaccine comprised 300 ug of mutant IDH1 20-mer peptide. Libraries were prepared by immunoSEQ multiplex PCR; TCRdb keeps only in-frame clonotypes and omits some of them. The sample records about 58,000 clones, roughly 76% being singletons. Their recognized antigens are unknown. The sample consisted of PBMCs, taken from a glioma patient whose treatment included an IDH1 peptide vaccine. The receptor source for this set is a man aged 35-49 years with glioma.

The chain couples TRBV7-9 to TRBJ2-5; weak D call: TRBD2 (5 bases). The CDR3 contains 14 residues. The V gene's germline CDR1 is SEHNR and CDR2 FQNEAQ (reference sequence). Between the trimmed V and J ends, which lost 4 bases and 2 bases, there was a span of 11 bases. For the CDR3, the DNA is TGTGCCAGCAGCTCATGGACGGGACAAGAGACCCAGTACTTC. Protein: CASSSWTGQETQYF.

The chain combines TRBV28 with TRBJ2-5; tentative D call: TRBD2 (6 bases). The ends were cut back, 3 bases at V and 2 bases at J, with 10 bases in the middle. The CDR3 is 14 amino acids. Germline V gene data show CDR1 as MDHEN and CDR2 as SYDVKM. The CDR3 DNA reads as TGTGCCAGCAGTTTCGGCGGGGTTCAAGAGACCCAGTACTTC. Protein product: CASSFGGVQETQYF.

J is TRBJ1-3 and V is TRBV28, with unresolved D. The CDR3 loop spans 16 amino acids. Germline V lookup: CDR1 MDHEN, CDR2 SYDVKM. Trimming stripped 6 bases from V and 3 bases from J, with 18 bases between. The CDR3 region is CASSLGAPGFGNTIYF. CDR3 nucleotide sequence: TGTGCCAGCAGCCTCGGAGCTCCTGGGTTTGGAAACACCATATATTTT.

The CDR3 DNA reads as TGTGCCAGCAGTGGACTAGCGGGGGCCGGGGAGCTGTTTTTT. Translation gives CASSGLAGAGELFF. The V gene is TRBV6-4, the J gene TRBJ2-2, with 12 positions matching TRBD2. V shed 4 bases and J 6 bases; nucleotides not matched to a gene: 0. Germline CDR1 is MRHNA and CDR2 is SNTAGT. This CDR3 region has 14 residues.

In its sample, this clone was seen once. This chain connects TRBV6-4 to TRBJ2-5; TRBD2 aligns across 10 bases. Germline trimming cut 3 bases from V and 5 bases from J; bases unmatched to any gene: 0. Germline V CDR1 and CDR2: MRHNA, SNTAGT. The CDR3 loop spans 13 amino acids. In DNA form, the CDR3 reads TGTGCCAGCAGTGAACTAGCGGGGGAGACCCAGTACTTC. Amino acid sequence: CASSELAGETQYF.

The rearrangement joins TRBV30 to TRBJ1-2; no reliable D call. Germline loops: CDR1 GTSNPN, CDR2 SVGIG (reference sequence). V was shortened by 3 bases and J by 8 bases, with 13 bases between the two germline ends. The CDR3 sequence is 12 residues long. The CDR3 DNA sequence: TGTGCCTGGAGGCCCACGAGGGCAGGCTACACCTTC. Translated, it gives CAWRPTRAGYTF.

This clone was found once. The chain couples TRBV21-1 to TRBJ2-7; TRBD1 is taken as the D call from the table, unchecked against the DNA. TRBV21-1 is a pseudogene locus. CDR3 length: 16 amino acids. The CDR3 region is CASSKAPRGSSYEQYF. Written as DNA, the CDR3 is TGTGCCAGCAGCAAAGCCCCCAGGGGGAGCTCCTACGAGCAGTACTTC.

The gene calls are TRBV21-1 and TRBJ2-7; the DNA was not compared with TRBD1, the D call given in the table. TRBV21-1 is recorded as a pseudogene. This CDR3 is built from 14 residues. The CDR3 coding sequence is TGTGCCAGCAGACGGACAGGGTCTCTCTACGAGCAGTACTTC. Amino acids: CASRRTGSLYEQYF.

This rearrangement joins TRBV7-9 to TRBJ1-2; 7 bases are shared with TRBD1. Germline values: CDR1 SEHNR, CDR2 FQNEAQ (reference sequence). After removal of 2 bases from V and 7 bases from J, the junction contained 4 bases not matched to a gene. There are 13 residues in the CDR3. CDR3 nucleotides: TGTGCCAGCAGCTTATCAGGGGGTGGTGGCTACACCTTC. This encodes CASSLSGGGGYTF.

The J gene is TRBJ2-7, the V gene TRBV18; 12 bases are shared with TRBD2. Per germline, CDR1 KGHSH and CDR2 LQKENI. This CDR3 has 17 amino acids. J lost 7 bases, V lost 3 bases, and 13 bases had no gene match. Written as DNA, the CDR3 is TGTGCCAGCTCACCGATACCTGGACTAGCGGGGATCATAGAGCAGTACTTC. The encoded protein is CASSPIPGLAGIIEQYF.

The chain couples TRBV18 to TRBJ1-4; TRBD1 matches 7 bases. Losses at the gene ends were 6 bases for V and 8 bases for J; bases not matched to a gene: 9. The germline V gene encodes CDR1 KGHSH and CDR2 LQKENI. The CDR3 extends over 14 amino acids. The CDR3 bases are TGTGCCAGCTCCCCTCAGACAGGGCGGGAAAAACTGTTTTTT. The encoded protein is CASSPQTGREKLFF.

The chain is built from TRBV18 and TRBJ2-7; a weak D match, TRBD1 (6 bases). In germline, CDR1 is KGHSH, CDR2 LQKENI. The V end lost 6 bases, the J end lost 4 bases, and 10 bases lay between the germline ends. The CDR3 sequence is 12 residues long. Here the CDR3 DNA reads TGTGCCAGCTCCACTGGACAGTACGAGCAGTACTTC. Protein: CASSTGQYEQYF.